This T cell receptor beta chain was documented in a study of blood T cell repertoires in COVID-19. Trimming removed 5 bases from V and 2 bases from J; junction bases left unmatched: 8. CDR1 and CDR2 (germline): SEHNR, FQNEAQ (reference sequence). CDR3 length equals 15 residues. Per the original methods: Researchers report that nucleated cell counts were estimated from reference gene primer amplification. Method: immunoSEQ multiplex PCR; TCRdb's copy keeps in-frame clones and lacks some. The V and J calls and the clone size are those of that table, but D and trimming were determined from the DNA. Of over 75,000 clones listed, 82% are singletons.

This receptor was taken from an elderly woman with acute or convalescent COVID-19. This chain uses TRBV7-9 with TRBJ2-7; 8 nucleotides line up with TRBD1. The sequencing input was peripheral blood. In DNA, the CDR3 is TGTGCCAGCAGCCCCGGGACAGGTGGCGCCTACGAGCAGTACTTC. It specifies CASSPGTGGAYEQYF.